Listed below are T cell receptor beta chains from one sample, sequenced in a study of blood T cell repertoires in COVID-19. Assay: immunoSEQ multiplex PCR; the TCRdb copy retains only in-frame clones and omits some. This sample has approximately 500,000 clones, with 85% to 90% found just once. Material: peripheral blood. These receptors were collected from a woman between 45 and 60 years old with COVID-19, enrolled during active disease. Each CDR3 is given with its conserved first and last residue. The D gene is left open where the match is weak. Only some rows state a clone size, as once, few, many or a class for expanded clones.

clone_size	d_call	v_call	cdr3_length	j_call	cdr3_aa	cdr3_nt
NA	NA	TRBV30	16	TRBJ1-5	CAWSLGGSPGNQPQHF	TGTGCCTGGAGTCTTGGGGGGTCCCCTGGCAATCAGCCCCAGCATTTT
once	NA	TRBV7-6	16	TRBJ1-1	CASSFQREGEITEAFF	TGTGCCAGCAGCTTCCAGAGGGAGGGGGAGATTACTGAAGCTTTCTTT
NA	NA	TRBV6-1	12	TRBJ2-1	CASSEAREEQFF	TGTGCCAGCAGTGAAGCGCGTGAGGAGCAGTTCTTC
NA	NA	TRBV3-1/TRBV3-2	15	TRBJ1-1	CASSQYRGANTEAFF	TGTGCCAGCAGCCAATACCGGGGGGCGAACACTGAAGCTTTCTTT
NA	TRBD1	TRBV18	16	TRBJ1-5	CASSPLPGQIDQPQHF	TGTGCCAGCTCCCCTCTCCCGGGACAGATAGATCAGCCCCAGCATTTT
NA	NA	TRBV27	18	TRBJ1-6	CASSFHPGRGPMNSPLHF	TGTGCCAGCAGTTTCCATCCCGGGAGGGGCCCTATGAATTCACCCCTCCACTTT
NA	TRBD1	TRBV19	17	TRBJ1-3	CASSLTGTGLGGNTIYF	TGTGCCAGTAGTCTCACCGGGACAGGGCTCGGTGGAAACACCATATATTTT
NA	NA	TRBV7-6	16	TRBJ1-1	CASSRPRGQTNTEAFF	TGTGCCAGCAGTAGGCCAAGGGGACAAACCAACACTGAAGCTTTCTTT
once	TRBD1	TRBV24-1	15	TRBJ1-5	CATERDSYSNQPQHF	TGTGCCACCGAGAGGGACAGCTATAGCAATCAGCCCCAGCATTTT
NA	NA	TRBV3-1/TRBV3-2	15	TRBJ2-7	CATAPDPARRNEQYF	TGTGCCACAGCACCCGACCCGGCGCGGAGGAACGAGCAGTACTTC
NA	TRBD1	TRBV7-2	15	TRBJ1-6	CASSAAGQGYSPLHF	TGTGCCAGCAGCGCAGCGGGACAGGGATATTCACCCCTCCACTTT
NA	NA	TRBV28	12	TRBJ2-7	CASSLLRWEQYF	TGTGCCAGCAGTTTACTCAGATGGGAGCAGTACTTC
NA	NA	TRBV3-1/TRBV3-2	15	TRBJ1-4	CASSQDARASEKLFF	TGTGCCAGCAGCCAAGATGCCAGGGCAAGTGAAAAACTGTTTTTT
NA	TRBD1	TRBV27	16	TRBJ2-1	CASSSTPGTGYNEQFF	TGTGCCAGCAGTTCCACACCCGGGACAGGGTACAATGAGCAGTTCTTC
NA	NA	TRBV19	18	TRBJ1-5	CASTRLLPNLDSNQPQHF	TGTGCCAGTACTCGACTCTTGCCGAACCTAGATAGCAATCAGCCCCAGCATTTT
NA	NA	TRBV7-2	14	TRBJ1-1	CASSLAPQVQGAFF	TGTGCCAGCAGCTTAGCGCCTCAAGTCCAGGGAGCTTTCTTT
NA	NA	TRBV20-1	12	TRBJ1-1	CSASSGNTEAFF	TGCAGTGCTAGTTCCGGGAACACTGAAGCTTTCTTT
NA	NA	TRBV7-8	14	TRBJ2-3	CASSPHGSTDTQYF	TGTGCCAGCAGCCCCCACGGGTCCACAGATACGCAGTATTTT
NA	TRBD1	TRBV6-5	14	TRBJ1-5	CASSDRGPNQPQHF	TGTGCCAGCAGCGACAGGGGGCCTAATCAGCCCCAGCATTTT
NA	NA	TRBV29-1	14	TRBJ2-7	CSVEDPGQSYEQYF	TGCAGCGTTGAAGATCCTGGACAGAGCTACGAGCAGTACTTC
NA	TRBD1	TRBV27	15	TRBJ2-7	CASSLAPGQIYEQYF	TGTGCCAGCAGTTTAGCCCCGGGACAGATCTACGAGCAGTACTTC
NA	TRBD1	TRBV28	13	TRBJ1-6	CASNGQVDSPLHF	TGTGCCAGCAACGGACAGGTGGACTCACCCCTCCACTTT
NA	NA	TRBV5-4	14	TRBJ2-5	CASSLNLAQETQYF	TGTGCCAGCAGCTTGAATTTAGCCCAAGAGACCCAGTACTTC
NA	NA	TRBV6-2/TRBV6-3	14	TRBJ1-1	CASSQNRAGTEAFF	TGTGCCAGCAGCCAGAACAGGGCCGGCACTGAAGCTTTCTTT
NA	NA	TRBV9	13	TRBJ1-4	CASSVAGEEKLFF	TGTGCCAGCAGCGTAGCGGGTGAGGAAAAACTGTTTTTT
NA	TRBD2	TRBV27	15	TRBJ2-7	CASSLQGAGGREQYF	TGTGCCAGCAGTTTACAGGGAGCGGGGGGCCGCGAGCAGTACTTC
few	TRBD1	TRBV5-1	15	TRBJ1-1	CASNLLGQADTEAFF	TGCGCCAGCAACTTATTGGGACAGGCTGACACTGAAGCTTTCTTT
NA	NA	TRBV7-9	15	TRBJ2-1	CASSLAQGVNNEQFF	TGTGCCAGCAGCTTAGCGCAAGGGGTGAACAATGAGCAGTTCTTC
NA	NA	TRBV7-9	13	TRBJ1-1	CASSLGGPPEAFF	TGTGCCAGCAGCTTAGGCGGGCCTCCCGAAGCTTTCTTT
NA	NA	TRBV10-1	15	TRBJ1-1	CASSESTGENTEAFF	TGCGCCAGCAGTGAGTCGACAGGTGAGAACACTGAAGCTTTCTTT
NA	NA	TRBV18	15	TRBJ2-5	CASSPPLPGGETQYF	TGTGCCAGCTCACCACCCCTCCCGGGTGGGGAGACCCAGTACTTC